This TCR beta chain stems from a study of blood T cell repertoires in COVID-19. For the study at large: The samples span acute and convalescent COVID-19 from the United States, Italy and Spain. Nucleic acid was either cDNA or gDNA, and it came from T cells, B-cell-depleted T cells, or PBMCs.

The CDR3 has 14 residues. CDR1 MNHEY and CDR2 SMNVEV come from the germline V gene (reference sequence). The ends lost 3 bases at V and 7 bases at J; junction bases unmatched: 2. Original methodology: For nucleated cells, counts were estimated from reference gene primer amplification. Clones were sequenced by immunoSEQ multiplex PCR, and TCRdb holds only the in-frame ones, with some missing. Clonal size and the V and J genes are those of that table, whereas D and trimming came from the DNA. The sample lists under 30,000 clones, roughly 88% occurring once. This clonotype was sampled from a woman of 80 years or more with active or convalescent COVID-19. The chain is built from TRBV27 and TRBJ1-6; 8 positions agree with TRBD1. The sequencing input was peripheral blood. CDR3 DNA sequence: TGTGCCAGCAGTTTGGGGACAGGAAATTCACCCCTCCACTTT. Its protein is CASSLGTGNSPLHF.